These T cell receptor beta chains were read from a single sample in a study of control samples from healthy donors and cancer patients. Some clones are missing from TCRdb's copy, which holds only in-frame ones; the method was immunoSEQ multiplex PCR. Among 65,000 to 85,000 clones listed, roughly 89% were seen once. The sequenced sample consisted of PBMCs. The receptors originated from a woman aged 50 to 60 with colorectal cancer. Each CDR3 is given with its conserved first and last residue. Each record gives: D gene, J gene, clone size, V gene, CDR3 DNA, CDR3 protein. The D gene is left open where the match is weak. Size values are once, few and many counts, or a class for expanded clones, and some rows have none.

- | TRBJ2-4 | - | TRBV7-2 | TGTGCCAGCAGCCTAATAAACATTCAGTACTTC | CASSLINIQYF
- | TRBJ1-6 | - | TRBV5-1 | TGCGCCAGCAGCTTGGCAGGGTATTCACCCCTCCACTTT | CASSLAGYSPLHF
TRBD1 | TRBJ2-6 | - | TRBV5-1 | TGCGCCAGCAGCGGGACAGGGTTCTCTGGGGCCAACGTCCTGACTTTC | CASSGTGFSGANVLTF
- | TRBJ2-5 | - | TRBV15 | TGTGCCACCAGCAGCTCGTTCCAAGAGACCCAGTACTTC | CATSSSFQETQYF
TRBD1 | TRBJ2-2 | - | TRBV19 | TGTGCCAGTAGCACCGGGACAGACACCGGGGAGCTGTTTTTT | CASSTGTDTGELFF
- | TRBJ2-2 | - | TRBV6-6 | TGTGCCAGCAGAGAGGGGGGGCTCGGCACCGGGGAGCTGTTTTTT | CASREGGLGTGELFF
TRBD1 | TRBJ2-3 | - | TRBV7-3 | TGTGCCAGCAGCTTAGGACGGACAGGGGGCTCGGATACGCAGTATTTT | CASSLGRTGGSDTQYF
TRBD1 | TRBJ2-3 | - | TRBV2 | TGTGCCAGCAGTTCACAGGGGAGCGCAGATACGCAGTATTTT | CASSSQGSADTQYF
- | TRBJ1-2 | once | TRBV19 | TGTGCCAGTAGTTCTACGGACAGCCTTTCAGGTGGCTACACCTTC | CASSSTDSLSGGYTF
- | TRBJ1-1 | - | TRBV19 | TGTGCCAGTAGTATGGGGGTGGGACCTGAAGCTTTCTTT | CASSMGVGPEAFF
- | TRBJ2-5 | - | TRBV10-2 | TGCGCCAGCAGTGTCTTTTTAGGGGGGACTCAAGAGACCCAGTACTTC | CASSVFLGGTQETQYF
TRBD1 | TRBJ2-3 | - | TRBV6-4 | TGTGCCAGCAGTCCGGGACAGGGAGACACAGATACGCAGTATTTT | CASSPGQGDTDTQYF
- | TRBJ2-5 | - | TRBV5-1 | TGCGCCAGCAGCTTGGTGGCAGCTCAAGAGACCCAGTACTTC | CASSLVAAQETQYF
- | TRBJ1-2 | - | TRBV5-1 | TGCGCCAGCAGCTCCACATACCAGGAAAACTATGGCTACACCTTC | CASSSTYQENYGYTF
- | TRBJ1-1 | - | TRBV9 | TGTGCCAGCAGCGTAGCAGGGATCACTGAAGCTTTCTTT | CASSVAGITEAFF
- | TRBJ1-1 | - | TRBV19 | TGTGCCAGTAGAAGGGGGAGTTTGACTGAAGCTTTCTTT | CASRRGSLTEAFF
TRBD1 | TRBJ1-1 | - | TRBV6-6 | TGTGCCAGCAGTTCGGGACAGGGAATGAACACTGAAGCTTTCTTT | CASSSGQGMNTEAFF
- | TRBJ1-1 | - | TRBV1 | TGCACCTCGGGGACAGTGTCCACTGAAGCTTTCTTT | CTSGTVSTEAFF
TRBD1 | TRBJ2-5 | - | TRBV20-1 | TGCAGTGCTAGTGAACAAATGACAGGGGGCTTTGAGACCCAGTACTTC | CSASEQMTGGFETQYF
- | TRBJ2-5 | - | TRBV25-1 | TGTGCCAGCAGTGGCCAGGGGGGGGTGGAGACCCAGTACTTC | CASSGQGGVETQYF
- | TRBJ2-2 | - | TRBV4-3 | TGCGCCAGCAGCTGGCAGAACACCGGGGAGCTGTTTTTT | CASSWQNTGELFF